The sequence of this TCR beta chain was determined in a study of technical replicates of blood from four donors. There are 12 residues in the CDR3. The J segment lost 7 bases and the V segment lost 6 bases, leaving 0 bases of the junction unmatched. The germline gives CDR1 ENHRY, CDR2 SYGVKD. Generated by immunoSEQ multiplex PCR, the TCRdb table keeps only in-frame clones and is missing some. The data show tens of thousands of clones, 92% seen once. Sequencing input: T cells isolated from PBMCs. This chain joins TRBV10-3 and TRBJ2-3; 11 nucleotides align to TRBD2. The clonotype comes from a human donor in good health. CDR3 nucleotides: TGTGCCATCAGGACTAGCGGGAATACGCAGTATTTT. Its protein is CAIRTSGNTQYF.